This T cell receptor beta chain is drawn from a study of neoadjuvant nivolumab and ipilimumab in lung cancer. Overall study results and limits: TCR richness and clonality were higher in tumors than adjacent uninvolved lung. TCR sequencing covered a small number of samples.

About this clone: What it recognizes is unknown.

Trimming pared 3 bases from V and 0 bases from J, leaving 5 bases between. Germline CDR1 MRHNA, CDR2 SNTAGT. CDR3 length: 13 amino acids. The repertoire was sequenced with immunoSEQ multiplex PCR; TCRdb's copy has only in-frame clones and lacks some. This table holds roughly 30,000 clones, less than 95% found once. The TCR was taken from an adult with non-small cell lung cancer. Sequencing used peripheral blood, obtained after neoadjuvant nivolumab, alone or with ipilimumab, at or shortly before surgery. The chain couples TRBV6-4 to TRBJ1-1; weak D call: TRBD1 (5 bases). The DNA for the CDR3 is TGTGCCAGCAGTGAAGGGGTGAACACTGAAGCTTTCTTT. The encoded protein is CASSEGVNTEAFF.